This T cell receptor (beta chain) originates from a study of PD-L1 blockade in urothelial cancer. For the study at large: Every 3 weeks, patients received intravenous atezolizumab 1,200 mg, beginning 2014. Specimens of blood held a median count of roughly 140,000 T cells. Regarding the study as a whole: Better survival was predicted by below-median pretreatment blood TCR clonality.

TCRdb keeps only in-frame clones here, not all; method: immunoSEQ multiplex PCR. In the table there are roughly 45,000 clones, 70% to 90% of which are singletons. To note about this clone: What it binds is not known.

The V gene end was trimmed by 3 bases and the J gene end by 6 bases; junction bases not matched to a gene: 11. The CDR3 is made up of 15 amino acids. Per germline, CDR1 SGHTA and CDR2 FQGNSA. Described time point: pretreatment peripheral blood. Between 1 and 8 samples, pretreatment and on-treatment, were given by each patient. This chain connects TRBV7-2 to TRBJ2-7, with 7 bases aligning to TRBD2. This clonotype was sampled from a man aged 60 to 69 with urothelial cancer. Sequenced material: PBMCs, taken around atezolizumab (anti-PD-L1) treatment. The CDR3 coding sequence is TGTGCCAGCAGCTTCACTAGCGCCCTAGGTGGCGAGCAGTACTTC. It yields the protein CASSFTSALGGEQYF. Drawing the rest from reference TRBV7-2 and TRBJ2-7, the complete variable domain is GAGVSQSPSNKVTEKGKDVELRCDPISGHTALYWYRQSLGQGLEFLIYFQGNSAPDKSGLPSDRFSAERTGGSVSTLTIQRTQQEDSAVYLCASSFTSALGGEQYFGPGTRLTVT.